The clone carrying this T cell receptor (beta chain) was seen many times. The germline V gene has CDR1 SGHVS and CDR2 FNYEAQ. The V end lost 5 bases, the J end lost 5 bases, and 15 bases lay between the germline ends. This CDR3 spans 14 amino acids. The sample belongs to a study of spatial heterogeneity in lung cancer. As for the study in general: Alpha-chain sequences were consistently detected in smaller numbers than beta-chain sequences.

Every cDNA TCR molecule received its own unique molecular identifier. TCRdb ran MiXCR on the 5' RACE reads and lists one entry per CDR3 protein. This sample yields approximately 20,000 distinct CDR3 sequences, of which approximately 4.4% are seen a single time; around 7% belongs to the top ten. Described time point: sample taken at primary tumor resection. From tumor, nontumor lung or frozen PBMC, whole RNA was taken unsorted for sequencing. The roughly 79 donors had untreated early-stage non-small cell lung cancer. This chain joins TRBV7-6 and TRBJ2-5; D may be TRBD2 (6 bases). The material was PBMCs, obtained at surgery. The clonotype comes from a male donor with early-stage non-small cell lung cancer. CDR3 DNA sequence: TGTGCCAGCAGCGCGGGACCACCTCTGGAGACCCAGTACTTC. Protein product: CASSAGPPLETQYF.